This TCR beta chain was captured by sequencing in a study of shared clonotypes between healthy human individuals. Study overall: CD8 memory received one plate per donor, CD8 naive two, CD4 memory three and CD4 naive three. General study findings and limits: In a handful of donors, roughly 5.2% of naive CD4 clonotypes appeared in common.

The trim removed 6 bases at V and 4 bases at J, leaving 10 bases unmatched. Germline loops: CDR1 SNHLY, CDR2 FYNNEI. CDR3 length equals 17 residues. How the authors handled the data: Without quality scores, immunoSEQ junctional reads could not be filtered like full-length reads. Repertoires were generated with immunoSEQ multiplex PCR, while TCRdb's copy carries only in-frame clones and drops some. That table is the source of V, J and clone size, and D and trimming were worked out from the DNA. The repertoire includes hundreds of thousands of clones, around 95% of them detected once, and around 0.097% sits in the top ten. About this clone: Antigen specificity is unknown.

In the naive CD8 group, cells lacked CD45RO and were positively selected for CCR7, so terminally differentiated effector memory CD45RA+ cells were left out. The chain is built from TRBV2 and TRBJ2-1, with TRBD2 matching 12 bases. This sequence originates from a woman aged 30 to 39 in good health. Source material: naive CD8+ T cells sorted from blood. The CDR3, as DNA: TGTGCCAGCAGCCACCGGACTAGCGGGGCGGTTTACAATGAGCAGTTCTTC. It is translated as CASSHRTSGAVYNEQFF.